Shown below are 9 T cell receptor beta chains from a single sample sequenced in a study of tumor-infiltrating lymphocytes in oesophageal squamous cell carcinoma. One entry per CDR3 protein, called by TCRdb with MiXCR from the PCR reads. Of nearly 20,000 distinct CDR3 sequences in the sample, under 40% were seen once. Material for sequencing was blood. The receptors stem from a male donor with esophageal squamous cell carcinoma.

For the CDR3, the DNA is TGTGCCAGCAAGCGGGAGCTAGCGGGGACCTACGAGCAGCACTTT. Its protein product is CASKRELAGTYEQHF. The chain uses TRBV6-5 and TRBJ1-6, with D possibly being TRBD1 (5 bases). Germline-derived CDR1 and CDR2 are MNHEY and SVGAGI. Trimming stripped 7 bases from V and 19 bases from J, with 29 bases between. This CDR3 contains 15 residues.

This clonotype is labeled as large. The CDR3 here is CASSLGQGANVLTF. The CDR3 DNA follows: TGTGCCAGCAGCTTAGGGCAGGGGGCCAACGTCCTGACTTTC. V usage is TRBV7-2 and J usage is TRBJ2-6; D not resolved. With 1 base removed from V and 4 bases from J, the gap between germline ends came to 5 bases. The CDR3 contains 14 residues. Germline V gene data show CDR1 as SGHTA and CDR2 as FQGNSA.

By share, this clonotype counts as medium-sized (0.01 to 0.1%). For the CDR3, the DNA is TGTGCCAGCAGCTACGCAGGCAGCAGTTTGGAATACAATGAGCAGTTCTTC. Encoded protein: CASSYAGSSLEYNEQFF. The chain uses TRBV12-3 or TRBV12-4 and TRBJ2-1, with D hard to call. The CDR3 is 17 amino acids. V was pared by 6 bases and J by 4 bases, with 22 bases between.

This clonotype has just a few counts. This chain uses TRBV10-1 with TRBJ2-3, with TRBD2 identical over 7 bases. Germline loops: CDR1 WNHNN, CDR2 SYGVQD (reference sequence). The CDR3 spans 14 residues. J lost 6 bases, V lost 4 bases, and 7 bases had no gene match. The CDR3 reads CASSAIGGKDTQYF. In DNA form, the CDR3 reads TGCGCCAGCAGTGCCATCGGGGGGAAGGATACGCAGTATTTT.

The V and J genes are TRBV3-1 and TRBJ2-7; D ambiguous. Germline V CDR1 and CDR2: LGHDT, YNNKEL (reference sequence). The V end was cut by 2 bases, the J end by 0 bases, with 8 bases between. This CDR3 region has 14 residues. The CDR3 loop is CASSQSTNSYEQYF. Here the CDR3 DNA reads TGTGCCAGCAGCCAATCAACGAACTCCTACGAGCAGTACTTC.

The genes are TRBV24-1 and TRBJ2-5, with 8 nucleotides matching TRBD2. The better agreement between TRBJ2-1 and the DNA end casts doubt on the J call. The CDR3 extends over 14 amino acids. Germline V gene lookup returns CDR1 KGHDR and CDR2 SFDVKD. Here the CDR3 DNA reads TGTGCCACCAGTGACCCAGCGGGGGCGAATGAGCAGTTCTTC. It is translated as CATSDPAGANEQFF.

This clonotype has ten or more counts. V gene TRBV7-9 combines with J gene TRBJ2-7; the match to TRBD2 covers 7 bases. Trimming took 5 bases from V and 3 from J; bases not matched to a gene: 4. The CDR3 is made up of 13 amino acids. Per the germline V gene, CDR1 is SEHNR and CDR2 is FQNEAQ (reference sequence). CDR3 residues: CASSLQRDYEQYF. The CDR3 DNA is TGTGCCAGCAGCCTACAGCGGGACTACGAGCAGTACTTC.

The chain carries TRBV6-1 and TRBJ2-3; 8 positions match TRBD2. Germline-derived CDR1 and CDR2 are MNHNS and SASEGT. The length of the CDR3 is 17 residues. The V segment lost 6 bases and the J segment 6 bases; nucleotides outside the gene matches: 17. The CDR3 spells CASRLTVGRGIRDTQYF. In DNA, the CDR3 is TGTGCCAGCAGACTCACGGTCGGGAGGGGAATCAGGGATACGCAGTATTTT.

This clonotype showed up many times. The chain uses TRBV6-7 and TRBJ1-1; D is ambiguous. TRBV6-7 belongs to the ORF category, with a function that is uncertain. The length of the CDR3 is 15 residues. Trimming cost V 1 base and J 0 bases, with 9 bases left between them. CDR3 bases: TGTGCCAGCAGTTACTACGGATTAATGAACACTGAAGCTTTCTTT. This translates into CASSYYGLMNTEAFF.